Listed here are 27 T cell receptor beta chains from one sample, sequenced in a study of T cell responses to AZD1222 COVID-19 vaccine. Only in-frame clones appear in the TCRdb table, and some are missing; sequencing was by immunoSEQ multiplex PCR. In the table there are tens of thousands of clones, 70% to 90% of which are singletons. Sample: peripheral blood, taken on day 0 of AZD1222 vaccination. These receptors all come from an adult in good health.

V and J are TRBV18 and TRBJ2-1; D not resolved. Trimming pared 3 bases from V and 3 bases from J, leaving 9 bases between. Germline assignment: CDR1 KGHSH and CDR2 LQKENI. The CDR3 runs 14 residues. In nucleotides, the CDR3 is TGTGCCAGCTCACCGGAATTACTCTACAATGAGCAGTTCTTC. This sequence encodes CASSPELLYNEQFF.

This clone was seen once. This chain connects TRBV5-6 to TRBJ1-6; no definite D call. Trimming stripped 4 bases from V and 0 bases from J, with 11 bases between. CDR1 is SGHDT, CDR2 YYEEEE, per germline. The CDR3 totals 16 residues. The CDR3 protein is CASSEGRSSYNSPLHF. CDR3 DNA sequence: TGTGCCAGCAGCGAAGGGAGGAGCTCCTATAATTCACCCCTCCACTTT. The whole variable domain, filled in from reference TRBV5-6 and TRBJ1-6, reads DAGVTQSPTHLIKTRGQQVTLRCSPKSGHDTVSWYQQALGQGPQFIFQYYEEEERQRGNFPDRFSGHQFPNYSSELNVNALLLGDSALYLCASSEGRSSYNSPLHFGNGTRLTVT.

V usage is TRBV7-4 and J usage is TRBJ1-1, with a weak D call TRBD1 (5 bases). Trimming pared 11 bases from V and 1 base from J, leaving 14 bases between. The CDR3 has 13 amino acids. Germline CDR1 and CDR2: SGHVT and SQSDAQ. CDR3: CAQGGRRNTEAFF. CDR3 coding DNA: TGTGCCCAGGGTGGCAGACGGAACACTGAAGCTTTCTTT.

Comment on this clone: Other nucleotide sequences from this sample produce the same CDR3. The CDR3 sequence: CASSSGTAPYEQYF. In DNA, the CDR3 is TGTGCCAGCAGCTCCGGGACTGCACCCTACGAGCAGTACTTC. The chain links TRBV5-4 to TRBJ2-7; D perhaps matches TRBD2 (6 bases). Deletions cut 3 bases from V and 2 bases from J, with 12 bases between. Germline V gene lookup returns CDR1 SGHNT and CDR2 YYREEE (reference sequence). The CDR3 spans 14 residues.

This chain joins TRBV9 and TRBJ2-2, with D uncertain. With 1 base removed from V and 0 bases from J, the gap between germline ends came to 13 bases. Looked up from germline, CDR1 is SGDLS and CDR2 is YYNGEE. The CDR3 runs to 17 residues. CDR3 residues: CASSVTGVVPNTGELFF. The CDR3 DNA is TGTGCCAGCAGCGTAACGGGCGTGGTGCCGAACACCGGGGAGCTGTTTTTT.

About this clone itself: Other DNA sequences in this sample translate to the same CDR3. The CDR3 DNA sequence: TGTGCCAGCTCACCGAGGGATGACGAGCAGTACTTC. Translation: CASSPRDDEQYF. V gene TRBV18 combines with J gene TRBJ2-7, with TRBD2 as a possible D gene (5 bases). With 3 bases removed from V and 5 bases from J, the gap between germline ends came to 8 bases. Germline CDR1 reads KGHSH; CDR2 reads LQKENI. CDR3 size: 12 residues.

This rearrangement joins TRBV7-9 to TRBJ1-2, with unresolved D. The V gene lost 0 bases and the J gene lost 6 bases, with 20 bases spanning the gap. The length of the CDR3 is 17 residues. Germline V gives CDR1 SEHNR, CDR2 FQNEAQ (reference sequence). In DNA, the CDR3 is TGTGCCAGCAGCTTAGCCCACCGAGTCGCGCCCCACGATGGCTACACCTTC. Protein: CASSLAHRVAPHDGYTF.

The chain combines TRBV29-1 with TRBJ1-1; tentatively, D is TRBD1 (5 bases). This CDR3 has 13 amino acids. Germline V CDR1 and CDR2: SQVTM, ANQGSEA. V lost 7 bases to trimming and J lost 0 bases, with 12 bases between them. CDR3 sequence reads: CSAGGSLNTEAFF. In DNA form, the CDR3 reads TGCAGCGCTGGGGGGTCCTTGAACACTGAAGCTTTCTTT.

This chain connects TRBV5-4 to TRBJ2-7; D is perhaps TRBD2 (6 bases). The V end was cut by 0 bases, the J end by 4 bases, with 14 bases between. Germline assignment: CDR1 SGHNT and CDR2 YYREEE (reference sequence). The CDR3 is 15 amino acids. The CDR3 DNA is TGTGCCAGCAGCTTGGGAGTCGGGAGTTCTTACGAGCAGTACTTC. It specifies CASSLGVGSSYEQYF.

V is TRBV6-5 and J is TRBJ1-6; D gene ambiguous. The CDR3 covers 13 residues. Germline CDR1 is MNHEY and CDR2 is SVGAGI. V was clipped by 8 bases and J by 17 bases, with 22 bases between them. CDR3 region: CASGDTPGRRVHF. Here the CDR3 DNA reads TGTGCCAGCGGAGACACCCCCGGGAGAAGAGTCCACTTT.

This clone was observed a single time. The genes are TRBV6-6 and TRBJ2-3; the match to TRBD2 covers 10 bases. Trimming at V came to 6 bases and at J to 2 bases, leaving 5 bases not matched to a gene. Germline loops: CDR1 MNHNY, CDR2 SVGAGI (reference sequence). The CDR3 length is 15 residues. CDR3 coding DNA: TGTGCCAGCAGCACAGGACTAGCGGCCACAGATACGCAGTATTTT. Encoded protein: CASSTGLAATDTQYF.

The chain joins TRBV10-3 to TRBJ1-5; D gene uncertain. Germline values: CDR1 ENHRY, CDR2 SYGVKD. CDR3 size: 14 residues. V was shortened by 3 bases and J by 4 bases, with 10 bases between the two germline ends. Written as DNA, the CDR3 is TGTGCCATCAGTGAAGCGGGTTCAAATCAGCCCCAGCATTTT. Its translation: CAISEAGSNQPQHF.

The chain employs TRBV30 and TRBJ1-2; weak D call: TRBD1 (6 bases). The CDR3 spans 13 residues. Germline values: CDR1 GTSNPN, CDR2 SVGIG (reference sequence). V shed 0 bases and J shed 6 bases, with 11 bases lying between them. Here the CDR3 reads CAWSVTGANGYTF. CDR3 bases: TGTGCCTGGAGTGTGACAGGCGCCAATGGCTACACCTTC.

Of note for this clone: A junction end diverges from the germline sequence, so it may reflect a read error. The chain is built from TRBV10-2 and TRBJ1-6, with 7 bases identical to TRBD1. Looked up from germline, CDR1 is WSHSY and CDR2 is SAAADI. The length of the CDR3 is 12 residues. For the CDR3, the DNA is TGCGCCAGCAGTGAGTCGAGGAGGGGGCTGCTCTTT. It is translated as CASSESRRGLLF.

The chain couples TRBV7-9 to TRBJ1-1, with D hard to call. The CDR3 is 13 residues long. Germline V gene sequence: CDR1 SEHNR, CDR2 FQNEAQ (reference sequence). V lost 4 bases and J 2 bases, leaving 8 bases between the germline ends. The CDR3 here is CASSSQYNTEAFF. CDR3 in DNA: TGTGCCAGCAGCTCACAATACAACACTGAAGCTTTCTTT. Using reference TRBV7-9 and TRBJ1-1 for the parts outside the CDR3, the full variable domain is DTGVSQNPRHKITKRGQNVTFRCDPISEHNRLYWYRQTLGQGPEFLTYFQNEAQLEKSRLLSDRFSAERPKGSFSTLEIQRTEQGDSAMYLCASSSQYNTEAFFGQGTRLTVV.

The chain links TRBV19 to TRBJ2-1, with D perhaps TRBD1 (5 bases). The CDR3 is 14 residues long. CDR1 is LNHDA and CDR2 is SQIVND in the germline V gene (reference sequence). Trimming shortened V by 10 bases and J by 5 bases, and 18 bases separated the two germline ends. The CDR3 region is CATTIQGFNNEQFF. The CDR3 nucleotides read TGTGCCACGACAATCCAGGGTTTCAACAATGAGCAGTTCTTC. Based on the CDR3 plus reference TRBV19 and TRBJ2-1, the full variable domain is DGGITQSPKYLFRKEGQNVTLSCEQNLNHDAMYWYRQDPGQGLRLIYYSQIVNDFQKGDIAEGYSVSREKKESFPLTVTSAQKNPTAFYLCATTIQGFNNEQFFGPGTRLTVL.

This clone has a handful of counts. As DNA, the CDR3 is TGTGCCAGTAGTATACGGGGGACGTACACTGAAGCTTTCTTT. Amino acids: CASSIRGTYTEAFF. The V and J genes are TRBV19 and TRBJ1-1, with D possibly matching TRBD1 (5 bases). Trimming left V 2 bases short and J 3 bases short, with 10 bases between. Germline CDR1 reads LNHDA; CDR2 reads SQIVND (reference sequence). This CDR3 region has 14 residues.

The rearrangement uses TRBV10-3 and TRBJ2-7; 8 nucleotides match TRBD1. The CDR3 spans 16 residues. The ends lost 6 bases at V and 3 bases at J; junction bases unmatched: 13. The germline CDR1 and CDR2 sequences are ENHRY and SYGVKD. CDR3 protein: CAISRFLGQEIYEQYF. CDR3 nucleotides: TGTGCCATCAGCAGGTTTCTGGGACAGGAGATCTACGAGCAGTACTTC.

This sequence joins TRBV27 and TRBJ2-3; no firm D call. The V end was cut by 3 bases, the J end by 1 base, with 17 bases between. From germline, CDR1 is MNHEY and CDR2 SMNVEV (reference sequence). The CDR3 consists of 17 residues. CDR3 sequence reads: CASSFRPALVGTDTQYF. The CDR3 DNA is TGTGCCAGCAGTTTTCGCCCAGCCCTAGTCGGCACAGATACGCAGTATTTT.

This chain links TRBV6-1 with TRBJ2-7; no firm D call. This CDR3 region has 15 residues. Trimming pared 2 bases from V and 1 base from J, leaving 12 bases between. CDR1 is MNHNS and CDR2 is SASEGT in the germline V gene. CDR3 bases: TGTGCCAGCAGTGAACTATTGAGACTTTCCTACGAGCAGTACTTC. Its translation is CASSELLRLSYEQYF.

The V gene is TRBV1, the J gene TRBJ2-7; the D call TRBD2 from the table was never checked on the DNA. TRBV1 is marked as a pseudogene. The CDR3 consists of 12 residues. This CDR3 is CTSAGSSYEQYF. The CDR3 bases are TGCACCAGCGCGGGATCCTCCTACGAGCAGTACTTC.

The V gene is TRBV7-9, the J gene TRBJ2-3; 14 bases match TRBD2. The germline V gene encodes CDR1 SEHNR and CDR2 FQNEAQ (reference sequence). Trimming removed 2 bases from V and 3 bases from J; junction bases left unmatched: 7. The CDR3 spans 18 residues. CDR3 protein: CASSLPYRTSGRTDTQYF. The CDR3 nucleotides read TGTGCCAGCAGCTTACCCTATCGGACTAGCGGGAGGACAGATACGCAGTATTTT. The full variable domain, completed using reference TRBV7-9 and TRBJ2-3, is DTGVSQNPRHKITKRGQNVTFRCDPISEHNRLYWYRQTLGQGPEFLTYFQNEAQLEKSRLLSDRFSAERPKGSFSTLEIQRTEQGDSAMYLCASSLPYRTSGRTDTQYFGPGTRLTVL.

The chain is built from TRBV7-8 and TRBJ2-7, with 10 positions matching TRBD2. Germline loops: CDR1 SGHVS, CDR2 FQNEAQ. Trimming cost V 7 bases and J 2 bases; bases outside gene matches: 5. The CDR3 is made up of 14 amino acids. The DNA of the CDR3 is TGTGCCAGCACCAAACTAGCGGGGACCTACGAGCAGTACTTC. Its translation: CASTKLAGTYEQYF.

The DNA for the CDR3 is TGCGCCAGCAGCCCGGAACAGCATAGCAATCAGCCCCAGCATTTT. Encoded protein: CASSPEQHSNQPQHF. The chain is built from TRBV5-1 and TRBJ1-5, with unresolved D. The CDR3 spans 15 residues. Per germline, CDR1 SGHRS and CDR2 YFSETQ. Trimming left V 4 bases short and J 0 bases short, with 11 bases between. The full variable domain, in which reference TRBV5-1 and TRBJ1-5 provide the parts outside the CDR3, is KAGVTQTPRYLIKTRGQQVTLSCSPISGHRSVSWYQQTPGQGLQFLFEYFSETQRNKGNFPGRFSGRQFSNSRSEMNVSTLELGDSALYLCASSPEQHSNQPQHFGDGTRLSIL.

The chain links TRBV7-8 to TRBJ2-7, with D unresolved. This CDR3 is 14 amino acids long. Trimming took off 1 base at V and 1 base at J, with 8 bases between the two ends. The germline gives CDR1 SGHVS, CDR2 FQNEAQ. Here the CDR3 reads CASSLVAFSYEQYF. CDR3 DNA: TGTGCCAGCAGCTTAGTTGCCTTTTCCTACGAGCAGTACTTC.

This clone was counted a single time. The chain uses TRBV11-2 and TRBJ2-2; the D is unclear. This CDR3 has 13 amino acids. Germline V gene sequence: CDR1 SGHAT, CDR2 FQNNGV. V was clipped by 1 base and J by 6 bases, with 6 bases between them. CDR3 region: CASSLGAAGELFF. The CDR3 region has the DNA TGTGCCAGCAGCTTAGGGGCAGCCGGGGAGCTGTTTTTT.

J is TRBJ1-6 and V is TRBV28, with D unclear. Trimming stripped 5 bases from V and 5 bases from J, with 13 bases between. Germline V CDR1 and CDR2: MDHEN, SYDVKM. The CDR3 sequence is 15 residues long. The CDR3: CASSAERGHNSPLHF. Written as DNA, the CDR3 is TGTGCCAGCAGTGCCGAGCGGGGTCATAATTCACCCCTCCACTTT.